This T cell receptor beta chain stems from a study of CD8 T cells in ankylosing spondylitis. Study observations and caveats: Reports of some motif variants in reactive arthritis synovial fluid and blood predate this one. Made up of about eight highly homologous variants, a TCR beta motif appeared characteristic of ankylosing spondylitis blood.

The CDR3 contains 15 residues. V was clipped by 1 base and J by 2 bases, with 10 bases between them. Per the germline V gene, CDR1 is SGHDN and CDR2 is FVKESK. TCRdb redid the calling of the 5' RACE reads with MiXCR, one entry per CDR3 protein. The sample lists about 540,000 distinct CDR3 sequences, roughly 13% occurring once. This clonotype was seen only a few times. The antigen remains undetermined. The clonotype originates from a male donor with ankylosing spondylitis. This chain connects TRBV14 to TRBJ2-3; the D is unclear. What was sequenced was blood, either unsorted or a sorted T cell fraction (not recorded which). Here the CDR3 DNA reads TGTGCCAGCAGCCAAGGTTTTGGCCCCACAGATACGCAGTATTTT. Translating it yields CASSQGFGPTDTQYF. The full variable domain, its missing parts supplied by reference TRBV14 and TRBJ2-3, is EAGVTQFPSHSVIEKGQTVTLRCDPISGHDNLYWYRRVMGKEIKFLLHFVKESKQDESGMPNNRFLAERTGGTYSTLKVQPAELEDSGVYFCASSQGFGPTDTQYFGPGTRLTVL.